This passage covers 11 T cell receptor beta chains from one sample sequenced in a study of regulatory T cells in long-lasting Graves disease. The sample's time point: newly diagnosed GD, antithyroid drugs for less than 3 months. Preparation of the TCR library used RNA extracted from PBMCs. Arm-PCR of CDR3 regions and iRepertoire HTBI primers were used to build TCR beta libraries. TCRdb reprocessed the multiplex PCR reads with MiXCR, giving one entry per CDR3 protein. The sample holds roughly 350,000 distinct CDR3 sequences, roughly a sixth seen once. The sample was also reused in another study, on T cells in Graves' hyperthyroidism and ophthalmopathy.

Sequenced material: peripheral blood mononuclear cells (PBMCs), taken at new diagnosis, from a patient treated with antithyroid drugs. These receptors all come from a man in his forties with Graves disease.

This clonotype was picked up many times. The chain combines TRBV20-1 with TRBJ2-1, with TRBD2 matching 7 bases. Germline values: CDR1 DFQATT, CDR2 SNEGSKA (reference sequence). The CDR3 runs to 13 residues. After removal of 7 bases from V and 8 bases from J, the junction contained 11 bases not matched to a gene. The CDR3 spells CSVPGGGYDEQFF. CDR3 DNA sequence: TGCAGTGTCCCCGGCGGGGGATACGATGAGCAGTTCTTC.

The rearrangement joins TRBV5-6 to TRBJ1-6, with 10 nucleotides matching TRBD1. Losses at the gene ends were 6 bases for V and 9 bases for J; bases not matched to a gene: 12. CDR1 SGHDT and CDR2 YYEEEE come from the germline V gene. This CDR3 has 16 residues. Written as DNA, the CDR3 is TGTGCCAGCAACATTGGCCCGGGACAGGGGAGTTCACCCCTCCACTTT. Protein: CASNIGPGQGSSPLHF.

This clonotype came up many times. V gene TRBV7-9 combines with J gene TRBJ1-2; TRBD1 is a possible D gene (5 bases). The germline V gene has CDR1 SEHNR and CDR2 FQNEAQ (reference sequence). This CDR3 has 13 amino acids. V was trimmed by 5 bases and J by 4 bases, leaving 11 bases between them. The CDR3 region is CASSMGGSYGYTF. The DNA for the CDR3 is TGTGCCAGCAGCATGGGGGGGTCCTATGGCTACACCTTC.

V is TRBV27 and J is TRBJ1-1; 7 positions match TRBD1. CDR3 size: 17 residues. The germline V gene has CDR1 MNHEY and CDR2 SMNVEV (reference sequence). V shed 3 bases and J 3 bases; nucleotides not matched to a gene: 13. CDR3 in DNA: TGTGCCAGCAGTTTCCATATCAGACAGGGTCGCCACACTGAAGCTTTCTTT. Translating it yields CASSFHIRQGRHTEAFF.

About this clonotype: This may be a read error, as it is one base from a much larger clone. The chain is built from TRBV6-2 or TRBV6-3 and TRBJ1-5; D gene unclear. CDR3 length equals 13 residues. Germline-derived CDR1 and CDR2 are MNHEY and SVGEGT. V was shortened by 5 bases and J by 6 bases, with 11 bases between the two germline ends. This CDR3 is CASSGERGQPQHF. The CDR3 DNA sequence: TGTGCCAGCAGTGGAGAGCGGGGTCAGCCCCAGCATTTT.

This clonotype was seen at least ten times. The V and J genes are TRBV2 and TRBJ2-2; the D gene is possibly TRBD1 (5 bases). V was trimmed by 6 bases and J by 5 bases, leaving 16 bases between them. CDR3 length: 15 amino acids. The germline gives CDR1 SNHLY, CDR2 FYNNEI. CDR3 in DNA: TGTGCCAGCAGATGGGCCAGGGTTGGGACCGGGGAGCTGTTTTTT. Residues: CASRWARVGTGELFF.

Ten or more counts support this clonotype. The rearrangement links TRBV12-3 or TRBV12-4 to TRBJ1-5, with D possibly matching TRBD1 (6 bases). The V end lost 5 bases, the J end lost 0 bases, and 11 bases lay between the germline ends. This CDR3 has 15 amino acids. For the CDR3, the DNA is TGTGCCAGCAGTACCGGACAGCCTAGCAATCAGCCCCAGCATTTT. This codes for CASSTGQPSNQPQHF.

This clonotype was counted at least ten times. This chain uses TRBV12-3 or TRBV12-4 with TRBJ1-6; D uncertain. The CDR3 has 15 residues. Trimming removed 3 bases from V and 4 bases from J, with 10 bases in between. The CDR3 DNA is TGTGCCAGCAGTTTGAGAACGACTTATAATTCACCCCTCCACTTT. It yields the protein CASSLRTTYNSPLHF.

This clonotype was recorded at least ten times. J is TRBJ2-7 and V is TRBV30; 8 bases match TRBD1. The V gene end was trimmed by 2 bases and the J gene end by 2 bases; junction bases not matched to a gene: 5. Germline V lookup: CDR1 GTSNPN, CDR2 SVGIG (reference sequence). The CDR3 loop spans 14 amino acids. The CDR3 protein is CAWSLGQGPYEQYF. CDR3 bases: TGTGCCTGGAGTCTAGGACAGGGCCCCTACGAGCAGTACTTC. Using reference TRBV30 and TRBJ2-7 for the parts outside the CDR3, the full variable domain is SQTIHQWPATLVQPVGSPLSLECTVEGTSNPNLYWYRQAAGRGLQLLFYSVGIGQISSEVPQNLSASRPQDRQFILSSKKLLLSDSGFYLCAWSLGQGPYEQYFGPGTRLTVT.

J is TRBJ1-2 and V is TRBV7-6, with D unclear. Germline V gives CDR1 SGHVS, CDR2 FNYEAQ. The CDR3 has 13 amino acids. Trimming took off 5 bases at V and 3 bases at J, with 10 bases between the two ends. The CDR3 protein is CASSGNDDYGYTF. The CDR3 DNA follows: TGTGCCAGCAGCGGCAACGACGACTATGGCTACACCTTC.

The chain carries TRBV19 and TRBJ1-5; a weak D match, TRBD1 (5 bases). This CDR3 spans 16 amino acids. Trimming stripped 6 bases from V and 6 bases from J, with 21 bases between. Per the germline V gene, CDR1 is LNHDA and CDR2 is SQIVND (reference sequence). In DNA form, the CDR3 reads TGTGCCAGTAGCCCTAACACAGGCTCAGGTCCTCAGCCCCAGCATTTT. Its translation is CASSPNTGSGPQPQHF.